The 9 T cell receptor beta chains below were found in one sample sequenced in a study of T cells after yellow fever vaccination (dated by TCRdb to about 2019). What the treatment or condition label conveys for this sample: live attenuated yellow fever vaccine strain. To prepare the library, 5' RACE was applied. The run used an Illumina NovaSeq 6000. Using fastp at Q25 and MiXCR, TCRdb reprocessed the public reads and kept productive beta chains. Under each unique CDR3 protein, matching rows form one entry showing the most common genes and DNA. In this sample the table shows 130,000 or so distinct CDR3 sequences, 15% of which occur a single time. The top ten clonotypes cover roughly 44% of the sample. Specimen: CD8+ T cells sorted from PBMCs, collected 5 days after the yellow fever booster vaccination. The receptors come from a man aged 18 to 35 who received the YFV17D yellow fever vaccine.

This clonotype was counted a few times. The chain joins TRBV4-3 to TRBJ1-2; D unclear. The CDR3 sequence is 15 residues long. Trimming took 1 base from V and 4 from J, leaving 13 bases between them. CDR1 and CDR2 (germline): LGHNA, YSLEER. The CDR3 DNA reads TGCGCCAGCAGCCAAGCCCCAAGCTCTAGCTATGGCTACACCTTC. Translation: CASSQAPSSSYGYTF.

Ten or more counts support this clonotype. The chain has TRBV7-6 and TRBJ2-1; 8 bases fit TRBD2. V gave up 4 bases and J gave up 9 bases; unmatched junction bases: 14. Germline loops: CDR1 SGHVS, CDR2 FNYEAQ. The CDR3 contains 16 residues. CDR3 in DNA: TGTGCCAGCAGCTCCTACCGGGGACTAGTAGGCAGTGAGCAGTTCTTC. Protein product: CASSSYRGLVGSEQFF.

The chain couples TRBV7-9 to TRBJ2-7; D is ambiguous. V shed 1 base and J shed 4 bases, with 8 bases lying between them. This CDR3 region has 13 residues. The germline gives CDR1 SEHNR, CDR2 FQNEAQ (reference sequence). CDR3 region: CASSLGSRYEQYF. DNA of the CDR3: TGTGCCAGCAGCTTAGGTTCGCGGTACGAGCAGTACTTC.

The genes are TRBV30 and TRBJ1-2; D possibly corresponds to TRBD1 (6 bases). The CDR3 has 13 residues. In germline, CDR1 is GTSNPN, CDR2 SVGIG (reference sequence). Trimming left V 4 bases short and J 4 bases short, with 13 bases between. In DNA form, the CDR3 reads TGTGCCTGGACCCTGGGGGCGGGCTATGGCTACACCTTC. This translates into CAWTLGAGYGYTF.

This clonotype was counted a few times. The V and J genes are TRBV29-1 and TRBJ1-2; a weak D match, TRBD1 (6 bases). Deletions cut 1 base from V and 3 bases from J, with 12 bases between. The CDR3 consists of 14 residues. Germline-derived CDR1 and CDR2 are SQVTM and ANQGSEA. CDR3 nucleotides: TGCAGCGTTGAAGCGGCAGGGGATTACTATGGCTACACCTTC. This codes for CSVEAAGDYYGYTF.

The chain uses TRBV25-1 and TRBJ1-1; D is unclear. Trimming took off 4 bases at V and 0 bases at J, with 9 bases between the two ends. The CDR3 consists of 14 residues. Germline CDR1 MGHDK, CDR2 SYGVNS. The CDR3 is CASSGYNMNTEAFF. The CDR3, as DNA: TGTGCCAGCAGTGGATACAACATGAACACTGAAGCTTTCTTT.

This chain uses TRBV5-1 with TRBJ2-5; 14 bases align to TRBD2. V lost 3 bases and J lost 5; bases outside the gene matches: 12. CDR3 length equals 18 residues. CDR1 SGHRS and CDR2 YFSETQ come from the germline V gene. The CDR3 loop reads CASSSGLAGALGTETQYF. For the CDR3, the DNA is TGCGCCAGCAGCTCGGGACTAGCGGGGGCGCTCGGCACGGAGACCCAGTACTTC.

The chain uses TRBV5-1 and TRBJ2-2; weak D call: TRBD1 (6 bases). V gave up 3 bases and J gave up 5 bases, with 14 bases separating them. The CDR3 extends over 15 amino acids. Looked up from germline, CDR1 is SGHRS and CDR2 is YFSETQ. CDR3 in DNA: TGCGCCAGCAGCTGGGTGGACAGCCTGACCGGGGAGCTGTTTTTT. As protein: CASSWVDSLTGELFF.

The chain combines TRBV6-5 with TRBJ1-1; D gene uncertain. Trimming left V 6 bases short and J 1 base short, with 6 bases between. CDR3 length: 12 residues. Germline V lookup: CDR1 MNHEY, CDR2 SVGAGI. CDR3 in amino acids: CASRDKNTEAFF. In DNA form, the CDR3 reads TGTGCCAGCAGAGATAAGAACACTGAAGCTTTCTTT.